The clone carrying this T cell receptor beta chain was observed at least ten times. The antigen is not known. This entry is derived from a study of blood T cells in healthy people across ages. Study conclusions and caveats: A strong correlation was seen between TCR beta diversity and naive T cell percentage.

A J-beta primer mix and a sample-barcoded 5' primer were used in a second PCR of roughly 7 to 12 cycles. TCRdb ran MiXCR on the 5' RACE reads and lists one entry per CDR3 protein. This sample has some 1.8 million distinct CDR3 sequences, with 35% to 50% found just once. Trimming took off 3 bases at V and 2 bases at J, with 11 bases between the two ends. The germline V gene encodes CDR1 MNHEY and CDR2 SMNVEV (reference sequence). The CDR3 runs to 14 residues. This TCR was recovered from a human donor in good health. V usage is TRBV27 and J usage is TRBJ2-7; a weak D match, TRBD2 (5 bases). The sample taken for sequencing was blood. The CDR3 nucleotides read TGTGCCAGCAGTTTCTCCGGGGTTACCTACGAGCAGTACTTC. It is translated as CASSFSGVTYEQYF.